The present entry profiles one TCR beta chain with its context. Its antigen is not identified. The data were taken from a study of regulatory T cells in long-lasting Graves disease. The length of the CDR3 is 14 residues. J was trimmed by 4 bases and V by 5 bases; bases with no gene match: 5. CDR1 is SQVTM, CDR2 ANQGSEA, per germline. Stated time point: newly diagnosed GD, antithyroid drugs for less than 3 months. The TCR library was made from RNA that had been extracted from PBMCs in TRIzol. EDTA tubes received approximately 8.4 milliliters of collected peripheral blood. Broader study findings: When disease was persistent, TRBV28, TRBJ1-2 and TRBJ2-5 were the favored segments.

Building of the TCR beta libraries involved iRepertoire HTBI primers and Arm-PCR of CDR3 regions. From the multiplex PCR reads, TCRdb called clonotypes with MiXCR, one entry per CDR3 protein. The profile shows some 560,000 distinct CDR3 sequences, about 16% of them singletons. This sample was shared with a second study, whose subject was T cells in Graves' hyperthyroidism and ophthalmopathy.

The chain is built from TRBV29-1 and TRBJ1-2, with TRBD1 identical over 12 bases. The receptor's source is a woman aged 35 to 59 with Graves disease. The material sequenced was peripheral blood mononuclear cells (PBMCs), taken at new diagnosis, from a patient treated with antithyroid drugs. The CDR3 is CSVIGTGGSYGYTF. CDR3 DNA: TGCAGCGTTATCGGGACAGGGGGCTCCTATGGCTACACCTTC.